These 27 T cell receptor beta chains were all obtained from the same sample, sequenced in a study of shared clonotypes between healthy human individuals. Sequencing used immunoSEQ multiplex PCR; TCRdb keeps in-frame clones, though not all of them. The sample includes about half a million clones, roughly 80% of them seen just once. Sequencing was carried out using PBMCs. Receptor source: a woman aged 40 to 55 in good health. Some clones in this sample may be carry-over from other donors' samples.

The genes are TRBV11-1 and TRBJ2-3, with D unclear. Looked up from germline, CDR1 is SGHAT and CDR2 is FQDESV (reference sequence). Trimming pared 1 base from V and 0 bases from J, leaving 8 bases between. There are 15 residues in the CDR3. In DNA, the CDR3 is TGTGCCAGCAGCTTAGAGGCCCCTAGCACAGATACGCAGTATTTT. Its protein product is CASSLEAPSTDTQYF.

In DNA form, the CDR3 reads TGTGCCAGCAGTTACACAGGGAACTATGGCTACACCTTC. Residues: CASSYTGNYGYTF. The genes are TRBV6-5 and TRBJ1-2, with D perhaps TRBD1 (6 bases). Germline V gene data show CDR1 as MNHEY and CDR2 as SVGAGI. V lost 2 bases, J lost 2 bases, and 6 bases lay in between. The CDR3 spans 13 residues.

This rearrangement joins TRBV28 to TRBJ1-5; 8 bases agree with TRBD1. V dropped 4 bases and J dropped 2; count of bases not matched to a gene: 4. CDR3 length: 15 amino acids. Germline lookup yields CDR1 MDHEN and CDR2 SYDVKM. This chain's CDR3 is CASSSQGARNQPQHF. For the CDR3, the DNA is TGTGCCAGCAGTTCCCAGGGGGCTCGCAATCAGCCCCAGCATTTT.

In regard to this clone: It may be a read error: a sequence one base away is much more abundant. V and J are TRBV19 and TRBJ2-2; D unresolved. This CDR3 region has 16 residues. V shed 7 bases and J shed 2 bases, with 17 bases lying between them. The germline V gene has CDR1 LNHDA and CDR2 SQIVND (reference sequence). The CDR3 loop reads CASTPNWFRNTGELFF. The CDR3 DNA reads TGTGCCAGTACCCCGAACTGGTTTCGAAACACCGGGGAGCTGTTTTTT.

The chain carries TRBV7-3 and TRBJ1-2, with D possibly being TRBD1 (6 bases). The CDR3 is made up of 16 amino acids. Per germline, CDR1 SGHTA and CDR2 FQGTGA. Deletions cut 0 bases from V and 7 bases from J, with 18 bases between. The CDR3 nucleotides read TGTGCCAGCAGCTTAACGGGGGGCGCCGGGACCAGTGGCTACACCTTC. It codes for CASSLTGGAGTSGYTF.

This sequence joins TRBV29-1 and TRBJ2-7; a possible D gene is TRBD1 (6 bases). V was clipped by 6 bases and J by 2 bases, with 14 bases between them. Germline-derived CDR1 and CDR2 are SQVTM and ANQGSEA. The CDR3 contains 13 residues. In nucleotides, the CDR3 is TGCAGCGTCTTGGACAGAGCGACCTACGAGCAGTACTTC. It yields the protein CSVLDRATYEQYF.

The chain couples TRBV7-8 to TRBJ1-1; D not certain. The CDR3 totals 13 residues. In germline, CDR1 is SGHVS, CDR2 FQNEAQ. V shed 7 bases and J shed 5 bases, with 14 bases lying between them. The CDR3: CASKVRGGTEAFF. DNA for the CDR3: TGTGCCAGCAAGGTTCGGGGTGGGACTGAAGCTTTCTTT.

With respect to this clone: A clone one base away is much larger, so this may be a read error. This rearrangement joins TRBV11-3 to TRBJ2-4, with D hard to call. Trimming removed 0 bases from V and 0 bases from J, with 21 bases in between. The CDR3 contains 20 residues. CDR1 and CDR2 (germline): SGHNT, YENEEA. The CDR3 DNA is TGTGCCAGCAGCTTAGATCCGGAAGGAGCCTATAAGCTAGCCAAAAACATTCAGTACTTC. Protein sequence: CASSLDPEGAYKLAKNIQYF. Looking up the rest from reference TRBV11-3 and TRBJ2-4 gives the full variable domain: EAGVVQSPRYKIIEKKQPVAFWCNPISGHNTLYWYLQNLGQGPELLIRYENEEAVDDSQLPKDRFSAERLKGVDSTLKIQPAELGDSAVYLCASSLDPEGAYKLAKNIQYFGAGTRLSVL.

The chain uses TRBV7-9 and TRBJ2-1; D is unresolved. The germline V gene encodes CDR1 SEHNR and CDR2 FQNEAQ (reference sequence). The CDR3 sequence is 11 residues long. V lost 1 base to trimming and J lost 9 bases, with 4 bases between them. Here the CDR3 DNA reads TGTGCCAGCAGCTTAGGGGGTGAGCAGTTCTTC. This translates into CASSLGGEQFF.

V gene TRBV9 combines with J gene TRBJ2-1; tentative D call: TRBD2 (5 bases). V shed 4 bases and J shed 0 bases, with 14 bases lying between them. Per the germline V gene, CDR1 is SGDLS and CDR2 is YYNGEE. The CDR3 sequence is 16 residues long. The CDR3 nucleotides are TGTGCCAGCAGCCCCCTGCGGGCGAGCTCCTACAATGAGCAGTTCTTC. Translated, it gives CASSPLRASSYNEQFF.

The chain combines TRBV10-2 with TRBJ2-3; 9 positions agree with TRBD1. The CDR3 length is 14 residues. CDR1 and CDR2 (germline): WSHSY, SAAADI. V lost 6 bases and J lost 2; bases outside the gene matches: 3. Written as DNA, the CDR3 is TGCGCCAGCAGGGACAGGGGCCCCACAGATACGCAGTATTTT. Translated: CASRDRGPTDTQYF.

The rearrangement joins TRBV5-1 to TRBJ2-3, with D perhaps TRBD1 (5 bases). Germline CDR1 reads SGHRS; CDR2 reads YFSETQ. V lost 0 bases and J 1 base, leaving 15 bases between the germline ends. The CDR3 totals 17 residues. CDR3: CASSLDPPPRGTDTQYF. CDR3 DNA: TGCGCCAGCAGCTTGGACCCTCCACCCAGGGGCACAGATACGCAGTATTTT.

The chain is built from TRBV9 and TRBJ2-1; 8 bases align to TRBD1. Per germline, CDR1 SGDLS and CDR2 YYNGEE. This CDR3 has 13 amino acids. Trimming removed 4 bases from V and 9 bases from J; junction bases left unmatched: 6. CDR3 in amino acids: CASSPPRGLEQFF. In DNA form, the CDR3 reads TGTGCCAGCAGCCCCCCCAGGGGGCTTGAGCAGTTCTTC. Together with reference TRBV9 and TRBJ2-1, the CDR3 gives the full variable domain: DSGVTQTPKHLITATGQRVTLRCSPRSGDLSVYWYQQSLDQGLQFLIQYYNGEERAKGNILERFSAQQFPDLHSELNLSSLELGDSALYFCASSPPRGLEQFFGPGTRLTVL.

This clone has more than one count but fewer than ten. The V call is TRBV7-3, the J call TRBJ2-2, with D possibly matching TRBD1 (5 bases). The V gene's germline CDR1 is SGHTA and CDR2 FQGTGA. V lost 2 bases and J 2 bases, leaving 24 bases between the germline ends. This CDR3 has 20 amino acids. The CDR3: CASSLRPRDSQISNTGELFF. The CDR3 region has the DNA TGTGCCAGCAGCTTACGGCCTCGCGACAGCCAAATCAGCAACACCGGGGAGCTGTTTTTT.

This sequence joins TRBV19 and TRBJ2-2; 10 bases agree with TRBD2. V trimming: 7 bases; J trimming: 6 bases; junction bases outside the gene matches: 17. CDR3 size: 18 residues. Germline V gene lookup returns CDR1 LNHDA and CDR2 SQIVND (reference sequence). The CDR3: CASNLLAGRGRGSGELFF. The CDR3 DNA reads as TGTGCCAGTAATTTACTAGCGGGAAGGGGGCGTGGGTCCGGGGAGCTGTTTTTT.

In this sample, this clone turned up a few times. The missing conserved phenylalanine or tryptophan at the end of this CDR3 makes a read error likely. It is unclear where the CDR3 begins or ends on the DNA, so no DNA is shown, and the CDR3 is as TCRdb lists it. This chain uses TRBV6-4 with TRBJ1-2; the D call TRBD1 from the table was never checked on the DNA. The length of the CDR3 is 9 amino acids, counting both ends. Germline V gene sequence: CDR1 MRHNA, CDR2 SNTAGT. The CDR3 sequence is CASSDSQGL.

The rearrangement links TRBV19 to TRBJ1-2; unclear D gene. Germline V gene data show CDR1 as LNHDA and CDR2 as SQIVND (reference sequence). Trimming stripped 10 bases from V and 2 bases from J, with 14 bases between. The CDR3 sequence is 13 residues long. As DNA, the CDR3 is TGTGCCACTAACAGCAGGATGAACTATGGCTACACCTTC. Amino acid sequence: CATNSRMNYGYTF. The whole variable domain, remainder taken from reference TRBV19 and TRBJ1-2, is DGGITQSPKYLFRKEGQNVTLSCEQNLNHDAMYWYRQDPGQGLRLIYYSQIVNDFQKGDIAEGYSVSREKKESFPLTVTSAQKNPTAFYLCATNSRMNYGYTFGSGTRLTVV.

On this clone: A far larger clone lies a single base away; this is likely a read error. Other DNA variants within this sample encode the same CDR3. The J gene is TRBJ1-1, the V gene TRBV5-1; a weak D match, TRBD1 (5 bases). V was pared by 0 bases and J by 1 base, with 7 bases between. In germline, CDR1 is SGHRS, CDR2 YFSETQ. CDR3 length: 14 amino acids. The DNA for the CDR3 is TGCGCCAGCAGCTTGGCCGGGGGGAACACTGAAGCTTTCTTT. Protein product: CASSLAGGNTEAFF.

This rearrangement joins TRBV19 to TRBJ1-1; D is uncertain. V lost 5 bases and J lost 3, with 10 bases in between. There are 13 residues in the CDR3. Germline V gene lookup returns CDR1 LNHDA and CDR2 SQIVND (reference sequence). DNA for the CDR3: TGTGCCAGTAGTTGGACTAGAGACACTGAAGCTTTCTTT. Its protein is CASSWTRDTEAFF.

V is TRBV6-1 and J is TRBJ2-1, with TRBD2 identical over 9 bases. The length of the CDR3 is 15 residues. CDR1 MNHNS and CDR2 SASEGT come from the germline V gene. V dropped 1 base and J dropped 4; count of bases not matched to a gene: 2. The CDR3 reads CASSEVSGRYNEQFF. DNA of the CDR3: TGTGCCAGCAGTGAAGTAAGCGGGAGGTACAATGAGCAGTTCTTC.

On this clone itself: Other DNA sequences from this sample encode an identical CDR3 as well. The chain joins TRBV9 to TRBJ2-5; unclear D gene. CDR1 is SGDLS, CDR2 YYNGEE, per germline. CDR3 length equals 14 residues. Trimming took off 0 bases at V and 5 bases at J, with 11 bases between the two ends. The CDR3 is CASSVGGMGETQYF. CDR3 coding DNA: TGTGCCAGCAGCGTAGGTGGGATGGGGGAGACCCAGTACTTC.

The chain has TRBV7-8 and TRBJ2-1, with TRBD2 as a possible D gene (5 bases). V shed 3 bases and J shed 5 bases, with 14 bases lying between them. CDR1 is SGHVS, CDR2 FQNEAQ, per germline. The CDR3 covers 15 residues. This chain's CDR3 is CASSFGLAGNNEQFF. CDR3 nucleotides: TGTGCCAGCAGCTTTGGGCTAGCAGGAAACAATGAGCAGTTCTTC.

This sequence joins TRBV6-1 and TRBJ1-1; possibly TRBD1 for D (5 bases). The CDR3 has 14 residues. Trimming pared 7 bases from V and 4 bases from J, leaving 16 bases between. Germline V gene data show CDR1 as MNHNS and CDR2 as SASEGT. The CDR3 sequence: CASIQGWAGTEAFF. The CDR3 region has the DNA TGTGCCAGCATTCAGGGTTGGGCAGGCACTGAAGCTTTCTTT.

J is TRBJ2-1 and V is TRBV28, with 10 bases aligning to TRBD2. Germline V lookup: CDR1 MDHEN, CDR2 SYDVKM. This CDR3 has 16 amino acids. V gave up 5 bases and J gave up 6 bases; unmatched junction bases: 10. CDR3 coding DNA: TGTGCCAGCAGTCCTCGGTGGCTAGCGGGAGTCAATGAGCAGTTCTTC. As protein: CASSPRWLAGVNEQFF.

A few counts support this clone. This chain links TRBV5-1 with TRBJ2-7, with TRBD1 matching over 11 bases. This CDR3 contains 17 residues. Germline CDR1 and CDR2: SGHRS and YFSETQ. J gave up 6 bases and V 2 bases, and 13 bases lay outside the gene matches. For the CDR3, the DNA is TGCGCCAGCAGCTTCACGGATTCAGGACAGGGGGCGAGCGAGCAGTACTTC. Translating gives CASSFTDSGQGASEQYF.

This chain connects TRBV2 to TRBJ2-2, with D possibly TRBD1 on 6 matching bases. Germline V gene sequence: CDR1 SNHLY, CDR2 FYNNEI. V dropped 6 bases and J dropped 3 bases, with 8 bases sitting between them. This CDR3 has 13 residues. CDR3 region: CASRGTYTGELFF. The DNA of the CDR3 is TGTGCCAGCAGGGGGACATACACCGGGGAGCTGTTTTTT.

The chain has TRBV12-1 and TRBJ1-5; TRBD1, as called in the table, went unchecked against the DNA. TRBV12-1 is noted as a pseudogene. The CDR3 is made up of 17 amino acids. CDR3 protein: CASSLDRQGSSNQPQHF. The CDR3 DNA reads TGTGCCAGCAGCTTGGATAGGCAGGGGAGCAGCAATCAGCCCCAGCATTTT.